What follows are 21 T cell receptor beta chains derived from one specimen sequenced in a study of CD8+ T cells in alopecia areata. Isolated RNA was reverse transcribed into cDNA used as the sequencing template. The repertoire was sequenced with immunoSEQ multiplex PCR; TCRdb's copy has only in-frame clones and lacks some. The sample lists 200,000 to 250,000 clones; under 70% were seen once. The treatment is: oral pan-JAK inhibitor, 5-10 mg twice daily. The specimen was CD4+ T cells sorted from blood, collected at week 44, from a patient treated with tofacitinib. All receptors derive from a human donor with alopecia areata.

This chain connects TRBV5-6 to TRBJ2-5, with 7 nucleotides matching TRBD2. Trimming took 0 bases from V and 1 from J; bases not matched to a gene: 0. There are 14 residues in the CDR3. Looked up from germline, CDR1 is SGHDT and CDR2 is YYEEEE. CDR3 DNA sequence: TGTGCCAGCAGCTTGGGCGGGGGCCAAGAGACCCAGTACTTC. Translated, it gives CASSLGGGQETQYF.

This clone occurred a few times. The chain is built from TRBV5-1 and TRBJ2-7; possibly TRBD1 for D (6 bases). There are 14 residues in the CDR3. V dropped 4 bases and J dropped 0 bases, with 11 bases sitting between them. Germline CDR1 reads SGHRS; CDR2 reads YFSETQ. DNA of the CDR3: TGCGCCAGCAGCAGCAGGACAGTCTCCTACGAGCAGTACTTC. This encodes CASSSRTVSYEQYF.

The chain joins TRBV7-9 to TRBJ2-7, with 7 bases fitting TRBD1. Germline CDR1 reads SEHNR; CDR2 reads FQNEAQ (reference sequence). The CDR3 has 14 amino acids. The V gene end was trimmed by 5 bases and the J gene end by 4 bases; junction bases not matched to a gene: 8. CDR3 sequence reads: CASSRDSLAYEQYF. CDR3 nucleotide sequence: TGTGCCAGCAGCAGGGACAGTCTCGCTTACGAGCAGTACTTC.

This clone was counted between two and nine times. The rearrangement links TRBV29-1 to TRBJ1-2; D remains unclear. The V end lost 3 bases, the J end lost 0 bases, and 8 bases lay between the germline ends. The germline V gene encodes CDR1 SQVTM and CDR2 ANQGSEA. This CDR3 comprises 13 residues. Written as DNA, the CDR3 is TGCAGCGTTGATTCGAGAGCTAACTATGGCTACACCTTC. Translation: CSVDSRANYGYTF.

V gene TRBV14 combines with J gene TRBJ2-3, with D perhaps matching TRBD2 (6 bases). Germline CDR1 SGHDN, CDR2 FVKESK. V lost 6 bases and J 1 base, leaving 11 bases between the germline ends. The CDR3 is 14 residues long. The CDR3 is CASRERLGTDTQYF. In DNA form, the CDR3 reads TGTGCCAGCAGGGAACGACTAGGCACAGATACGCAGTATTTT.

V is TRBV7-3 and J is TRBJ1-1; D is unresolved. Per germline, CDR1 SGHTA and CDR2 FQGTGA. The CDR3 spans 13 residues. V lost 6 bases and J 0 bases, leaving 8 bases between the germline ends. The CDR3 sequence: CASRLNMNTEAFF. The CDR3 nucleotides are TGTGCCAGCAGGTTGAACATGAACACTGAAGCTTTCTTT.

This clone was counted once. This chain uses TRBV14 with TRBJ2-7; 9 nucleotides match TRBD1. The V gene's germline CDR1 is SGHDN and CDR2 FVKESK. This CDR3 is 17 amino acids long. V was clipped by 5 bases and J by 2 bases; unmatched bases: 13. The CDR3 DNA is TGTGCCAGCAGCTTTAAAAACGACAGGGGGATCCCCTACGAGCAGTACTTC. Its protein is CASSFKNDRGIPYEQYF.

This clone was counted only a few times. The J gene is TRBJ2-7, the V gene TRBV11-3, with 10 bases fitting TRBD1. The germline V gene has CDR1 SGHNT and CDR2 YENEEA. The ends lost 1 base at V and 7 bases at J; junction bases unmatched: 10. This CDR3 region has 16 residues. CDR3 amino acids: CASSLGGGTGALEQYF. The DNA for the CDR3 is TGTGCCAGCAGCTTAGGAGGCGGGACAGGGGCACTAGAGCAGTACTTC.

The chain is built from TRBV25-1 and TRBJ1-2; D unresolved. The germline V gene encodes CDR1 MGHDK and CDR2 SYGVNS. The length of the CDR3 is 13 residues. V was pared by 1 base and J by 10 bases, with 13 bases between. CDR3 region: CASSESGRVDYTF. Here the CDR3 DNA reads TGTGCCAGCAGTGAATCCGGGAGGGTTGACTACACCTTC.

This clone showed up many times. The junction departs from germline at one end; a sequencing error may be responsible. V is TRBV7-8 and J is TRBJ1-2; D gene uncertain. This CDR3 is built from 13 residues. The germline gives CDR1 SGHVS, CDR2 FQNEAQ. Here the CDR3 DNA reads TGTGCCAGCAGCCTAGCTCGGGGCTATGGCTACACCTTC. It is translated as CASSLARGYGYTF.

CDR3 in DNA: TGTGCCTGTCGACTAGCGGGGGTCAATGAGCAGTTCTTC. It specifies CACRLAGVNEQFF. The chain couples TRBV30 to TRBJ2-1, with TRBD2 identical over 12 bases. Germline CDR1 is GTSNPN and CDR2 is SVGIG (reference sequence). The CDR3 spans 13 residues. The V segment lost 6 bases and the J segment 6 bases; nucleotides outside the gene matches: 3.

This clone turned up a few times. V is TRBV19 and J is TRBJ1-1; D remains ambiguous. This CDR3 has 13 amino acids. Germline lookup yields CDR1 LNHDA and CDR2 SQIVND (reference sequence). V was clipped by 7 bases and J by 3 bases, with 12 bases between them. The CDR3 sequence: CASKGPVDTEAFF. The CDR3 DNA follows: TGTGCCAGTAAGGGCCCCGTCGACACTGAAGCTTTCTTT.

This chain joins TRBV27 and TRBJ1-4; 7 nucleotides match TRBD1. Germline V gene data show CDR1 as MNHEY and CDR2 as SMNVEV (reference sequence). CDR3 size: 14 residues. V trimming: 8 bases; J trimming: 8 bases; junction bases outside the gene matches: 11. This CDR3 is CASSPMRTGEKLFF. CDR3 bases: TGTGCCAGCTCCCCTATGAGGACAGGCGAAAAACTGTTTTTT.

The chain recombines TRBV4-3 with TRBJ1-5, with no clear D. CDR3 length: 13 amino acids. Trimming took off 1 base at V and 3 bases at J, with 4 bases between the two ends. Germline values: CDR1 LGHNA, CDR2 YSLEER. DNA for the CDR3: TGCGCCAGCAGCCAAGTCCTCAATCAGCCCCAGCATTTT. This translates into CASSQVLNQPQHF.

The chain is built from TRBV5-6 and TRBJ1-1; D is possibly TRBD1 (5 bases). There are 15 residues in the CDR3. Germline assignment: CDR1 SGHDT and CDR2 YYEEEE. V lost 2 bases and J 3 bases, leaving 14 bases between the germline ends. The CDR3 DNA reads TGTGCCAGCAGCTTATTAGACAGACACCACACTGAAGCTTTCTTT. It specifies CASSLLDRHHTEAFF.

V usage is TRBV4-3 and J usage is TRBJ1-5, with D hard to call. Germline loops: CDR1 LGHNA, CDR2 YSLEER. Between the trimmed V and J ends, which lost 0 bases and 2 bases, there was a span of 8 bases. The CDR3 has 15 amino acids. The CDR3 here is CASSQDRDGNQPQHF. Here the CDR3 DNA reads TGCGCCAGCAGCCAAGATCGAGACGGCAATCAGCCCCAGCATTTT.

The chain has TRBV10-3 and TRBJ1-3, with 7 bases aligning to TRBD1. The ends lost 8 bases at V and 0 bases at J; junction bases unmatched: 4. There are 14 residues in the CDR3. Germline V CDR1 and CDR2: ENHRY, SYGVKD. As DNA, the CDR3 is TGTGCCATCCTGGGACAGAACTCTGGAAACACCATATATTTT. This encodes CAILGQNSGNTIYF.

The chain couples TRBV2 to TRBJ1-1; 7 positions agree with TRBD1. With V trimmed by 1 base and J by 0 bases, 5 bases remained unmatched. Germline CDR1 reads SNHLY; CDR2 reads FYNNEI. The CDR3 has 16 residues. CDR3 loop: CASSEDRGRMNTEAFF. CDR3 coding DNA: TGTGCCAGCAGTGAAGATAGGGGGCGAATGAACACTGAAGCTTTCTTT.

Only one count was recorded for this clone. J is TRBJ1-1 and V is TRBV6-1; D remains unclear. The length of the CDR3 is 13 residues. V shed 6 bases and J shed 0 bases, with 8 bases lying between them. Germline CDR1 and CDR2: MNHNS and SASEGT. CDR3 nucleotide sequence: TGTGCCAGCAGGGAGCGAGTGAACACTGAAGCTTTCTTT. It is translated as CASRERVNTEAFF.

CDR3 region: CASSRTSGGAAYNEQFF. The DNA of the CDR3 is TGTGCCAGTAGTAGGACTAGCGGGGGGGCCGCTTACAATGAGCAGTTCTTC. V is TRBV19 and J is TRBJ2-1, with 15 bases fitting TRBD2. Germline trimming cut 4 bases from V and 4 bases from J; bases unmatched to any gene: 5. Germline-derived CDR1 and CDR2 are LNHDA and SQIVND (reference sequence). CDR3 length: 17 residues.

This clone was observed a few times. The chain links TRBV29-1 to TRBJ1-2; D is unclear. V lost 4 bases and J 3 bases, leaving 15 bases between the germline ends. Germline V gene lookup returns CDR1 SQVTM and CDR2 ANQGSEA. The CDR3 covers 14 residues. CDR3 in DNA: TGCAGCGTTGTCACCCTAAGGGAGGACTATGGCTACACCTTC. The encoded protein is CSVVTLREDYGYTF.